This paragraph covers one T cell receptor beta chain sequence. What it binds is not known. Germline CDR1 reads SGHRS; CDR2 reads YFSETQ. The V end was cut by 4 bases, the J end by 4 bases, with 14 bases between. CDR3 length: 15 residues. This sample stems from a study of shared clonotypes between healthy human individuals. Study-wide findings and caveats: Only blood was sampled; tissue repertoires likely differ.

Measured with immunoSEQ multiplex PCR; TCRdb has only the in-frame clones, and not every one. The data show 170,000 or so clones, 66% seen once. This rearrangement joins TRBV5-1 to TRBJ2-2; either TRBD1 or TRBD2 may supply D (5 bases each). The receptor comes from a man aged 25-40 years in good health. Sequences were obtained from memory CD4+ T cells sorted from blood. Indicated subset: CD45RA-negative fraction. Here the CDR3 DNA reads TGCGCCAGCAGCCCAATTGGGGGAGCCACCGGGGAGCTGTTTTTT. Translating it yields CASSPIGGATGELFF.